This is a list of T cell receptor beta chains from one sample in a study of cytomegalovirus exposure and HLA in healthy donors. TCRdb keeps only in-frame clones here, not all; method: immunoSEQ multiplex PCR. The top ten clones hold roughly 1.2% of a sample with about 100,000 clones, approximately 82% of them seen once. Input material: PBMCs. All receptors come from a woman younger than 30 in good health and CMV-seronegative. Each CDR3 is given with its conserved first and last residue. The D gene is left open where the match is weak. Where a row states a size, it is once, few, many or the class of an expanded clone; other rows omit it.

clone_size	v_call	j_call	d_call	cdr3_nt	cdr3_aa
.	TRBV21-1	TRBJ2-7	.	TGTGCCAGCAGCGTAAGAAAGGGACAGGGCCCCTACGAGCAGTACTTC	CASSVRKGQGPYEQYF
.	TRBV29-1	TRBJ2-7	.	TGCAGCGTTGTACCTCACGGGTTAGCCTACGAGCAGTACTTC	CSVVPHGLAYEQYF
.	TRBV13	TRBJ2-7	TRBD1	TGTGCCAGCAGCCTGGGACAGCACTACGAGCAGTACTTC	CASSLGQHYEQYF
.	TRBV7-7	TRBJ2-5	.	TGTGCTAGCAGCCCAAGGACAGTCGGCGTAGGGACCCAGTACTTC	CASSPRTVGVGTQYF
.	TRBV7-3	TRBJ2-3	TRBD2	TGTGCCAGCAGCTTATGGTCGGGGGGGCAAGATACGCAGTATTTT	CASSLWSGGQDTQYF
.	TRBV25-1	TRBJ2-2	.	TGTGCCAGCAGTGAATACAGGAACACCGGGGAGCTGTTTTTT	CASSEYRNTGELFF
.	TRBV28	TRBJ2-3	.	TGTGCCAGCAGTTTTCACTACTCTAGCACAGATACGCAGTATTTT	CASSFHYSSTDTQYF
once	TRBV5-1	TRBJ2-7	TRBD1	TGCGCCAGCAGCTGGGACCCGGACAGGGGCGCTTACGAGCAGTACTTC	CASSWDPDRGAYEQYF
.	TRBV7-9	TRBJ1-6	TRBD1	TGTTCCTGTGGCCAGGGGGCCTATAATTCACCCCTCCACTTT	CSCGQGAYNSPLHF
.	TRBV7-9	TRBJ2-5	.	TGTGCCAGCAGAAAGGGGGACAATCAAGAGACCCAGTACTTC	CASRKGDNQETQYF
.	TRBV7-2	TRBJ2-1	.	TGTGCCAGCAGCTTAAGACTAGTTTTTAATGAGCAGTTCTTC	CASSLRLVFNEQFF
.	TRBV6-5	TRBJ2-5	.	TGTGCCAGCAGTTACTCGGGACACCCGATCCAAGAGACCCAGTACTTC	CASSYSGHPIQETQYF
.	TRBV10-3	TRBJ1-5	TRBD1	TGTGCCATCAGGGCCGGGACAGGGAATCAGCCCCAGCATTTT	CAIRAGTGNQPQHF
.	TRBV30	TRBJ1-3	.	TGTGCCTGGACAAGACTGAACTCTGGAAACACCATATATTTT	CAWTRLNSGNTIYF
.	TRBV6-1	TRBJ2-1	.	TGTGCCAGCAGTGGGCTAGCCAATGAGCAGTTCTTC	CASSGLANEQFF
.	TRBV13	TRBJ2-1	TRBD1	TGTGCCAGCAGCTTACGTATGGGGACAGGTTACAATGAGCAGTTCTTC	CASSLRMGTGYNEQFF
few	TRBV7-2	TRBJ2-7	.	TGTGCCAGCAGCCCAACCTACTCCTACGAGCAGTACTTC	CASSPTYSYEQYF
.	TRBV7-3	TRBJ2-1	.	TGTGCCAGCAGCTTAATTGGCGGAAACTACAATGAGCAGTTCTTC	CASSLIGGNYNEQFF
.	TRBV9	TRBJ2-1	TRBD2	TGTGCCAGCAGCTTTAGGGGACTAGGGGGAGAGAATGAGCAGTTCTTC	CASSFRGLGGENEQFF
once	TRBV29-1	TRBJ1-2	TRBD1	TGCAGCGCCCGGACAGGGGACGGCTATGGCTACACCTTC	CSARTGDGYGYTF
.	TRBV12-5	TRBJ1-1	TRBD1	TGTGCTAGTGGCAGCTCAGGGACAGGGGGCCTCAACACTGAAGCTTTCTTT	CASGSSGTGGLNTEAFF
.	TRBV7-9	TRBJ2-7	.	TGTGCCAGCAGCTCTGTTGGGCTCGAGCAGTACTTC	CASSSVGLEQYF
.	TRBV28	TRBJ1-5	.	TGTGCCAGCAGTTTGTTTCGCGAACCCCAGCATTTT	CASSLFREPQHF
.	TRBV6-6	TRBJ1-1	.	TGTGCCAGCAGTTACGCCCAGGAGGGTGAAGCTTTCTTT	CASSYAQEGEAFF
once	TRBV6-1	TRBJ2-7	TRBD1	TGTGCCAGCAGTAGGGACAGGGAACCCTACGAGCAGTACTTC	CASSRDREPYEQYF
.	TRBV7-9	TRBJ2-7	TRBD1	TGTGCCAGCACCGAACCGGGGACAGGGGACTACGAGCAGTACTTC	CASTEPGTGDYEQYF
.	TRBV5-4	TRBJ2-1	.	TGTGCCAGCAGCTTGCCTGACAATGAGCAGTTCTTC	CASSLPDNEQFF
.	TRBV5-6	TRBJ1-4	.	TGTGCCAGCAGCATGGGGGGGGGACCAAATGAAAAACTGTTTTTT	CASSMGGGPNEKLFF
.	TRBV19	TRBJ1-1	.	TGTGCCACCGCGACAGGTGGGAACACTGAAGCTTTCTTT	CATATGGNTEAFF
.	TRBV28	TRBJ1-4	TRBD1	TGTGCCAGCAGCTACCGGGACAGAGATGAAAAACTGTTTTTT	CASSYRDRDEKLFF
.	TRBV6-1	TRBJ2-7	.	TGTGCCAGCAGGGACAGAATCTACGAGCAGTACTTC	CASRDRIYEQYF
once	TRBV7-9	TRBJ2-3	TRBD1	TGTGCCAGCAGTCCGGGGACAGGGAAAGGACCAGATACGCAGTATTTT	CASSPGTGKGPDTQYF
.	TRBV28	TRBJ1-1	.	TGTGCCAGCAGTTTCCCCGGGGGGGGGTCGGGTGAAGCTTTCTTT	CASSFPGGGSGEAFF
.	TRBV28	TRBJ2-7	TRBD2	TGTGCCAGCAGGGTAGGACTAGCGTACTCCTACGAGCAGTACTTC	CASRVGLAYSYEQYF
.	TRBV28	TRBJ2-2	.	TGTGCCAGCAGTCCAGGAGGTCTAGAGCTAACCGGGGAGCTGTTTTTT	CASSPGGLELTGELFF
.	TRBV15	TRBJ1-6	.	TGTGCCACCAGCAGAGATACAGTAGCCGGGAGAGGATCCCTCCACTTT	CATSRDTVAGRGSLHF
.	TRBV5-6	TRBJ2-7	TRBD1	TGTGCCAGCAGCTCCGGGACAGGCTCCTACGAGCAGTACTTC	CASSSGTGSYEQYF
.	TRBV28	TRBJ2-3	TRBD2	TGTGCCAGCAGTTTTGAAGCGGGAGGAACAGATACGCAGTATTTT	CASSFEAGGTDTQYF
.	TRBV29-1	TRBJ1-2	TRBD1	TGCAGCGCCCACAGGGGAGGCTATGGCTACACCTTC	CSAHRGGYGYTF
.	TRBV19	TRBJ2-7	TRBD1	TGTGCCAGTAGTATAGGTCCGACAGGGGCCTACGAGCAGTACTTC	CASSIGPTGAYEQYF
.	TRBV9	TRBJ2-3	.	TGTGCCAGCAGCCCCCGTGAGAATACGCAGTATTTT	CASSPRENTQYF
.	TRBV18	TRBJ1-1	.	TGTGCCAGCTCACCAGAGCTGGGGAGGAACACTGAAGCTTTCTTT	CASSPELGRNTEAFF
.	TRBV11-2	TRBJ1-2	TRBD1	TGTGCCAGCAGCTCCGACAGGGGATATGGCTACACCTTC	CASSSDRGYGYTF
once	TRBV11-3	TRBJ1-4	.	TGTGCCAGCAGCTGGGAGCGAACAACTAATGAAAAACTGTTTTTT	CASSWERTTNEKLFF
.	TRBV19	TRBJ2-3	.	TGTGCCAGTAGTATAGTTGATCCGCCGGGTACGCAGTATTTT	CASSIVDPPGTQYF
.	TRBV28	TRBJ2-7	TRBD2	TGTGCCAGCAGGCTACCGGGACTAGCGAACGAGCAGTACTTC	CASRLPGLANEQYF
.	TRBV28	TRBJ1-2	.	TGTGCCAGCAGTCAATTCGAATGGACAGCACTGGTTCCTGGCTATGGCTACACCTTC	CASSQFEWTALVPGYGYTF
once	TRBV18	TRBJ1-1	.	TGTGCCAGCTCACAGAGGACAAACTCGCAGGGGACTGAAGCTTTCTTT	CASSQRTNSQGTEAFF
.	TRBV6-6	TRBJ2-3	.	TGTGCCAGCAGAACGGAGGGGGGGACAGATACGCAGTATTTT	CASRTEGGTDTQYF
.	TRBV5-8	TRBJ1-2	TRBD1	TGTGCCAGCAGCCGGGACAGCCGTGGCTATGGCTACACCTTC	CASSRDSRGYGYTF
.	TRBV6-5	TRBJ2-3	.	TGTGCCAGCAGCTCGGAGGGAGGCACAGATACGCAGTATTTT	CASSSEGGTDTQYF
.	TRBV20-1	TRBJ1-3	.	TGCAGTGCTAGTTCCGGGAGCACCATATATTTT	CSASSGSTIYF
.	TRBV7-3	TRBJ2-1	.	TGTGCCAGCAGCCCACAGGGTTACGGTGAGCAGTTCTTC	CASSPQGYGEQFF
.	TRBV7-9	TRBJ1-2	.	TGTTCCAGCAGCTTAGTCGTCGGTGACTACACCTTC	CSSSLVVGDYTF
.	TRBV7-9	TRBJ1-4	.	TGTTCCAGCAGCTTACTGGGGCGGGAAAAACTGTTTTTT	CSSSLLGREKLFF